These 29 T cell receptor beta chains came from one sample sequenced in a study of blood T cell repertoires in COVID-19. Clones were sequenced by immunoSEQ multiplex PCR, and TCRdb holds only the in-frame ones, with some missing. The sample consists of about 150,000 clones, about nine tenths of them appearing once. The specimen was peripheral blood. These receptors were taken from a woman aged 60-75 years with active or convalescent COVID-19.

The rearrangement joins TRBV3-1 (or the pseudogene TRBV3-2) to TRBJ1-3; D is unresolved. Germline lookup yields CDR1 LGHDT and CDR2 YNNKEL (reference sequence). The CDR3 runs 13 residues. Trimming left V 5 bases short and J 4 bases short, with 9 bases between. The CDR3 coding sequence is TGTGCCAGCAGCGCGACACTGGGAAACACCATATATTTT. Protein: CASSATLGNTIYF.

Comment on this clone: At the DNA level, this CDR3 is encoded by other sequences in the same sample as well. DNA for the CDR3: TGTGCCAGCAGCCCAGCGTACGAGCAGTACTTC. It yields the protein CASSPAYEQYF. The chain has TRBV7-9 and TRBJ2-7; D call uncertain. Germline lookup yields CDR1 SEHNR and CDR2 FQNEAQ (reference sequence). Deletions cut 5 bases from V and 4 bases from J, with 6 bases between. This CDR3 comprises 11 residues.

With respect to this clone: Other DNA sequences in this specimen translate into the identical CDR3. This sequence joins TRBV6-5 and TRBJ2-2; TRBD1 might be the D (6 bases). This CDR3 contains 14 residues. The ends were cut back, 7 bases at V and 0 bases at J, with 9 bases in the middle. Per germline, CDR1 MNHEY and CDR2 SVGAGI. CDR3 residues: CASTRTANTGELFF. CDR3 sequence (DNA): TGTGCCAGCACCAGGACAGCGAACACCGGGGAGCTGTTTTTT.

For the CDR3, the DNA is TGTGCCAGTACCCCAGGGTGGTTGAGCAATCAGCCCCAGCATTTT. Translated, it gives CASTPGWLSNQPQHF. This rearrangement joins TRBV19 to TRBJ1-5, with a tentative D call TRBD1 (5 bases). Trimming cost V 7 bases and J 1 base, with 14 bases left between them. The CDR3 is 15 amino acids. Germline loops: CDR1 LNHDA, CDR2 SQIVND (reference sequence).

V gene TRBV7-9 combines with J gene TRBJ1-5, with 9 positions matching TRBD1. Germline assignment: CDR1 SEHNR and CDR2 FQNEAQ (reference sequence). The CDR3 sequence is 17 residues long. V lost 4 bases, J lost 6 bases, and 13 bases stayed unmatched. The CDR3 here is CASSSNGDREVSQPQHF. The CDR3 DNA follows: TGTGCCAGCAGCTCAAATGGGGACAGGGAGGTTAGTCAGCCCCAGCATTTT.

The chain couples TRBV7-9 to TRBJ2-2; 7 bases align to TRBD1. Germline V CDR1 and CDR2: SEHNR, FQNEAQ (reference sequence). This CDR3 has 15 amino acids. The ends lost 3 bases at V and 2 bases at J; junction bases unmatched: 3. The DNA for the CDR3 is TGTGCCAGCAGCTTGGGACAGTCTAACACCGGGGAGCTGTTTTTT. Amino acids: CASSLGQSNTGELFF.

This clone occurred a few times. The chain employs TRBV9 and TRBJ2-2; 8 bases are a match to TRBD1. In germline, CDR1 is SGDLS, CDR2 YYNGEE. The J segment lost 4 bases and the V segment lost 3 bases, leaving 11 bases of the junction unmatched. The CDR3 is 17 amino acids. The DNA of the CDR3 is TGTGCCAGCAGCGCCCCCCGGGGACAGGCCAGCACCGGGGAGCTGTTTTTT. Protein product: CASSAPRGQASTGELFF.

The chain joins TRBV7-9 to TRBJ1-2, with D unresolved. CDR3 length: 13 residues. CDR1 is SEHNR, CDR2 FQNEAQ, per germline (reference sequence). Trimming pared 5 bases from V and 3 bases from J, leaving 10 bases between. The CDR3 region has the DNA TGTGCCAGCAGCACTGACACGGACTATGGCTACACCTTC. Amino acids: CASSTDTDYGYTF.

The J gene is TRBJ1-1, the V gene TRBV5-1; the D gene is possibly TRBD1 (6 bases). Germline V CDR1 and CDR2: SGHRS, YFSETQ. V lost 2 bases and J lost 0, with 8 bases in between. This CDR3 spans 14 amino acids. CDR3 nucleotide sequence: TGCGCCAGCAGCTTCACAGGGTTGAACACTGAAGCTTTCTTT. It specifies CASSFTGLNTEAFF.

V and J are TRBV19 and TRBJ1-5; D not certain. Germline values: CDR1 LNHDA, CDR2 SQIVND (reference sequence). The CDR3 contains 15 residues. Between the trimmed V and J ends, which lost 3 bases and 6 bases, there was a span of 15 bases. CDR3 amino acids: CASSMNRGLSQPQHF. The CDR3 bases are TGTGCCAGTAGTATGAATCGAGGGCTCAGTCAGCCCCAGCATTTT.

The chain is built from TRBV5-1 and TRBJ2-5; no clear D gene. The CDR3 runs 13 residues. Germline CDR1 reads SGHRS; CDR2 reads YFSETQ. Between the trimmed V and J ends, which lost 2 bases and 5 bases, there was a span of 10 bases. The CDR3 reads CASSFGARETQYF. The CDR3 nucleotides read TGCGCCAGCAGCTTTGGAGCTAGGGAGACCCAGTACTTC.

The chain couples TRBV7-2 to TRBJ1-4; D perhaps matches TRBD1 (5 bases). This CDR3 contains 15 residues. The V end was cut by 0 bases, the J end by 4 bases, with 9 bases between. Germline-derived CDR1 and CDR2 are SGHTA and FQGNSA. The CDR3 protein is CASSLAQGYNEKLFF. The CDR3 nucleotides are TGTGCCAGCAGCTTAGCCCAGGGATATAATGAAAAACTGTTTTTT. The full variable domain, in which reference TRBV7-2 and TRBJ1-4 provide the parts outside the CDR3, is GAGVSQSPSNKVTEKGKDVELRCDPISGHTALYWYRQSLGQGLEFLIYFQGNSAPDKSGLPSDRFSAERTGGSVSTLTIQRTQQEDSAVYLCASSLAQGYNEKLFFGSGTQLSVL.

The chain employs TRBV7-2 and TRBJ2-2; 9 nucleotides align to TRBD1. The length of the CDR3 is 15 residues. Germline-derived CDR1 and CDR2 are SGHTA and FQGNSA. The ends lost 5 bases at V and 2 bases at J; junction bases unmatched: 3. The CDR3 reads CASSMGQGNTGELFF. The CDR3, as DNA: TGTGCCAGCAGCATGGGACAGGGTAACACCGGGGAGCTGTTTTTT.

The rearrangement uses TRBV6-6 and TRBJ1-5, with a possible D match to TRBD1 (5 bases). Trimming stripped 1 base from V and 1 base from J, with 11 bases between. Germline V CDR1 and CDR2: MNHNY, SVGAGI (reference sequence). This CDR3 comprises 16 residues. The CDR3, as DNA: TGTGCCAGCAGTTACTTGGGGGGGACGAGCAATCAGCCCCAGCATTTT. It yields the protein CASSYLGGTSNQPQHF.

The chain uses TRBV5-6 and TRBJ1-3; weak D call: TRBD1 (6 bases). This CDR3 contains 16 residues. The V end lost 4 bases, the J end lost 0 bases, and 14 bases lay between the germline ends. Germline lookup yields CDR1 SGHDT and CDR2 YYEEEE. DNA for the CDR3: TGTGCCAGCAGCGTCCGGACAGTACTCTCTGGAAACACCATATATTTT. This encodes CASSVRTVLSGNTIYF.

V usage is TRBV27 and J usage is TRBJ2-1, with TRBD1 matching 11 bases. Germline V gene sequence: CDR1 MNHEY, CDR2 SMNVEV (reference sequence). This CDR3 contains 15 residues. V was clipped by 4 bases and J by 5 bases; unmatched bases: 4. For the CDR3, the DNA is TGTGCCAGCAGTTACGGGACAGGGGGTGACAATGAGCAGTTCTTC. Amino acids: CASSYGTGGDNEQFF.

This clone was recorded once. This chain uses TRBV11-1 with TRBJ1-1; D is unclear. This CDR3 region has 11 residues. V shed 9 bases and J shed 5 bases, with 10 bases lying between them. CDR1 and CDR2 (germline): SGHAT, FQDESV (reference sequence). The CDR3 loop is CASNRGTEAFF. The CDR3 bases are TGTGCCAGTAATCGAGGGACTGAAGCTTTCTTT.

This chain links TRBV5-4 with TRBJ2-1; TRBD2 aligns across 9 bases. The V segment lost 2 bases and the J segment 2 bases; nucleotides outside the gene matches: 2. This CDR3 has 15 amino acids. The germline V gene encodes CDR1 SGHNT and CDR2 YYREEE (reference sequence). CDR3 sequence (DNA): TGTGCCAGCAGCTTAGGCGGGGGGGCCTACAATGAGCAGTTCTTC. Protein product: CASSLGGGAYNEQFF.

This clone has a handful of counts. V and J are TRBV7-9 and TRBJ1-3; D gene uncertain. From germline, CDR1 is SEHNR and CDR2 FQNEAQ (reference sequence). The CDR3 is 15 residues long. Trimming pared 2 bases from V and 0 bases from J, leaving 8 bases between. Here the CDR3 DNA reads TGTGCCAGCAGCTTAAGTGCACTCTCTGGAAACACCATATATTTT. Translation: CASSLSALSGNTIYF.

This clone was detected a few times. The chain uses TRBV6-6 and TRBJ1-4; TRBD1 matches 9 bases. This CDR3 is built from 15 residues. Germline trimming cut 5 bases from V and 3 bases from J; bases unmatched to any gene: 4. Germline CDR1 reads MNHNY; CDR2 reads SVGAGI (reference sequence). The CDR3 DNA sequence: TGTGCCAGCAGTAGGGACAGGGAGGCTAATGAAAAACTGTTTTTT. This translates into CASSRDREANEKLFF.

The rearrangement uses TRBV7-8 and TRBJ2-1; D unresolved. The CDR3 length is 16 residues. V lost 8 bases and J lost 4, with 21 bases in between. Germline V gene sequence: CDR1 SGHVS, CDR2 FQNEAQ. CDR3 DNA sequence: TGTGCCAGCGGCCGAGGTATATCCCTCCTATACAATGAGCAGTTCTTC. Its protein product is CASGRGISLLYNEQFF. The complete variable domain, with remaining parts taken from reference TRBV7-8 and TRBJ2-1, reads GAGVSQSPRYKVAKRGQDVALRCDPISGHVSLFWYQQALGQGPEFLTYFQNEAQLDKSGLPSDRFFAERPEGSVSTLKIQRTQQEDSAVYLCASGRGISLLYNEQFFGPGTRLTVL.

The chain employs TRBV5-6 and TRBJ2-7; D is uncertain. Between the trimmed V and J ends, which lost 4 bases and 5 bases, there was a span of 7 bases. CDR3 size: 11 residues. In germline, CDR1 is SGHDT, CDR2 YYEEEE. The CDR3 DNA reads TGTGCCAGCAGCCGAGTCCACGAGCAGTACTTC. It translates to CASSRVHEQYF.

On this clone itself: This same CDR3 is encoded by further DNA sequences in the sample. The CDR3 reads CASGGQGGTEAFF. The CDR3 nucleotides are TGTGCCAGCGGGGGACAGGGGGGCACTGAAGCTTTCTTT. V gene TRBV2 combines with J gene TRBJ1-1, with 11 positions matching TRBD1. The CDR3 is 13 residues long. V lost 8 bases to trimming and J lost 4 bases; unmatched junction nucleotides: 3. Germline CDR1 SNHLY, CDR2 FYNNEI.

The chain is built from TRBV25-1 and TRBJ2-2; 11 positions match TRBD1. From germline, CDR1 is MGHDK and CDR2 SYGVNS. This CDR3 comprises 14 residues. With V trimmed by 8 bases and J by 6 bases, 5 bases remained unmatched. The CDR3 DNA follows: TGTGCCAGCCAGGCGGGACAGGGGGCCGGGGAGCTGTTTTTT. It encodes CASQAGQGAGELFF. The variable domain in full, with the rest retrieved from reference TRBV25-1 and TRBJ2-2, is EADIYQTPRYLVIGTGKKITLECSQTMGHDKMYWYQQDPGMELHLIHYSYGVNSTEKGDLSSESTVSRIRTEHFPLTLESARPSHTSQYLCASQAGQGAGELFFGEGSRLTVL.

V usage is TRBV27 and J usage is TRBJ1-6, with no clear D. Germline loops: CDR1 MNHEY, CDR2 SMNVEV (reference sequence). This CDR3 region has 15 residues. Trimming took off 3 bases at V and 9 bases at J, with 15 bases between the two ends. CDR3 sequence (DNA): TGTGCCAGCAGTTTCCAACAGAGAGTAGGTTCACCCCTCCACTTT. Residues: CASSFQQRVGSPLHF.

This clone occurred once. The chain joins TRBV18 to TRBJ1-1, with 8 bases lining up with TRBD1. The trim removed 5 bases at V and 1 base at J, leaving 9 bases unmatched. The CDR3 runs 16 residues. The germline V gene has CDR1 KGHSH and CDR2 LQKENI. The CDR3 sequence: CASSSQDRDANTEAFF. In DNA, the CDR3 is TGTGCCAGCTCATCCCAGGACAGGGATGCGAACACTGAAGCTTTCTTT. The variable domain in full, with the rest retrieved from reference TRBV18 and TRBJ1-1, is NAGVMQNPRHLVRRRGQEARLRCSPMKGHSHVYWYRQLPEEGLKFMVYLQKENIIDESGMPKERFSAEFPKEGPSILRIQQVVRGDSAAYFCASSSQDRDANTEAFFGQGTRLTVV.

The V and J genes are TRBV9 and TRBJ2-2, with 11 bases aligning to TRBD2. V shed 0 bases, J shed 2 bases, and the junction held 6 bases outside the gene matches. Germline V CDR1 and CDR2: SGDLS, YYNGEE. This CDR3 comprises 18 residues. DNA of the CDR3: TGTGCCAGCAGCGTAGGACAACTAGCGGGGGTTAACACCGGGGAGCTGTTTTTT. Translation: CASSVGQLAGVNTGELFF. Looking up the rest from reference TRBV9 and TRBJ2-2 gives the full variable domain: DSGVTQTPKHLITATGQRVTLRCSPRSGDLSVYWYQQSLDQGLQFLIQYYNGEERAKGNILERFSAQQFPDLHSELNLSSLELGDSALYFCASSVGQLAGVNTGELFFGEGSRLTVL.

This clone appeared a single time. The chain links TRBV6-5 to TRBJ1-5, with D maybe TRBD1 (5 bases). The CDR3 is 15 amino acids. The germline gives CDR1 MNHEY, CDR2 SVGAGI. Trimming removed 6 bases at V and 0 bases at J, with 12 bases between. CDR3 protein: CASRETAYSNQPQHF. In nucleotides, the CDR3 is TGTGCCAGCAGAGAGACAGCGTATAGCAATCAGCCCCAGCATTTT.

The J gene is TRBJ2-1, the V gene TRBV3-1 (or the pseudogene TRBV3-2); 7 bases fit TRBD2. Germline CDR1 is LGHDT and CDR2 is YNNKEL (reference sequence). V lost 3 bases, J lost 6 bases, and 2 bases stayed unmatched. The CDR3 has 13 amino acids. CDR3 bases: TGTGCCAGCAGCCACCGGACTAGCAATGAGCAGTTCTTC. Protein product: CASSHRTSNEQFF.